This T cell receptor (beta chain) was profiled in a study of T cell repertoires in aging, cancer and after chemotherapy. The wider study: Clear clonal overlap appeared across healthy donor samples taken over several months to years.

In regard to this clonotype: The antigen is undetermined.

Overall study findings and caveats: Loss of evenness, beyond lost richness, contributed to age-related TCR diversity decline in cancer patients. Median generation probability rose over the chemotherapy interval in each cancer cohort, suggesting rebound thymic output.

CDR3 length: 13 amino acids. V was clipped by 3 bases and J by 2 bases, with 8 bases between them. Per germline, CDR1 SGHNT and CDR2 YYREEE (reference sequence). Rearranged V-D-J TRB sequences were amplified with a mixed TRB-A/B primer pool. TCRdb re-called the multiplex PCR reads with MiXCR, one entry per CDR3 protein. The data contain 8,500 to 10,000 distinct CDR3 sequences, roughly two fifths of them seen just once; the ten biggest clones take up roughly 9.5%. Amplification of TCR beta used genomic DNA extracted from peripheral blood. The sequencing sample was made of blood. V usage is TRBV5-4 and J usage is TRBJ2-5; a weak D match, TRBD2 (5 bases). This TCR came from a human donor in good health. The CDR3 region has the DNA TGTGCCAGCAGCTGGCCGGGGCAAGAGACCCAGTACTTC. Translation: CASSWPGQETQYF.